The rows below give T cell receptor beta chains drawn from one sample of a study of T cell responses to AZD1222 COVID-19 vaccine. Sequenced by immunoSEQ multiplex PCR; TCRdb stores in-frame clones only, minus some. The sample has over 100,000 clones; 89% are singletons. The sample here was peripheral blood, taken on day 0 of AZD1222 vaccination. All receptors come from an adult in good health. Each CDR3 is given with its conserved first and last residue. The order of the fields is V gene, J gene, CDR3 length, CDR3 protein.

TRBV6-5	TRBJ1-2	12	CASRGRLYGYTF
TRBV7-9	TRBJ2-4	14	CASSFRTGRDIQYF
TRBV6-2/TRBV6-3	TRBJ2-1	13	CASSPGLVYEQFF
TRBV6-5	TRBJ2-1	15	CASSYLPAPRHEQFF
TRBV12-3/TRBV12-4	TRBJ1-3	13	CASSWGSGNTIYF
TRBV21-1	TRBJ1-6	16	CASSKPWTADNSPLHF
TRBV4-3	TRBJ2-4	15	CASSQDWVAQNIQYF
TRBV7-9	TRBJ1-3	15	CASSPDRGSGNTIYF
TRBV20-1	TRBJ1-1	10	CSAPDVGAFF
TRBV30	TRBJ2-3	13	CAWGAGGTDTQYF
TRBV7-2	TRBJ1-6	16	CASSPRPGLGNSPLHF
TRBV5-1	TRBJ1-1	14	CASSTGSGRTEAFF
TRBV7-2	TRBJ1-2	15	CASSPPGALFGGYTF
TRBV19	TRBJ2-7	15	CASSWDSQNSYEQYF
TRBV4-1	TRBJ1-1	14	CASSQGGGGTEAFF
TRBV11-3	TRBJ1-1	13	CASSLGARTEAFF
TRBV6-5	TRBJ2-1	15	CASSYSQRGFDEQFF
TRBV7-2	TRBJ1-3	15	CASSLLGLSGNTIYF
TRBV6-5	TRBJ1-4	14	CASRPGFSGEKLFF
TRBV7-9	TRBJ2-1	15	CASSWDSGSYNEQFF
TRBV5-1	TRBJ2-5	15	CASSLEWGGQETQYF
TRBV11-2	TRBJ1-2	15	CASSLDRTGNYGYTF
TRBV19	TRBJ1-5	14	CASSIDWGNQPQHF
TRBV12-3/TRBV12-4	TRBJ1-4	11	CASSLREKLFF
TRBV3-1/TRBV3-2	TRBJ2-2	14	CASSQAGLPGELFF
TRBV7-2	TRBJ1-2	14	CASSPRGTNYGYTF
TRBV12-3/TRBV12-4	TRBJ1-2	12	CASSFPRYGYTF
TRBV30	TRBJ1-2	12	CAWDRGTGGYTF
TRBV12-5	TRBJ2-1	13	CASGISSYNEQFF
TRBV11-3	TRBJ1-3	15	CASSFSTGAGNTIYF
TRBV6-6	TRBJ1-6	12	CASKNGNSPLHF
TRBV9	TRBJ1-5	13	CASSRTDNQPQHF
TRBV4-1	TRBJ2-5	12	CASSHTEETQYF
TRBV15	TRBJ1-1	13	CATSRDVNTEAFF
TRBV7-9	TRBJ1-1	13	CASSFGSTTEAFF
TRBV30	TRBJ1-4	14	CAWSRQGANEKLFF
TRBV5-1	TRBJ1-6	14	CASSLGAFNSPLHF
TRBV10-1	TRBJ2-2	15	CASSGGQGASGELFF
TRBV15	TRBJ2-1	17	CATSRTNRGTGMNEQFF
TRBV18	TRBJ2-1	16	CASSPIIQGSYNEQFF
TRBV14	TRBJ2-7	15	CASSQGAGSSYEQYF
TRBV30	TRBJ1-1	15	CAWSAKRTGVTEAFF
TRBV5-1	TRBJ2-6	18	CASSPNIRRDSGANVLTF
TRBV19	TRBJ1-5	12	CASSPRLEPQHF
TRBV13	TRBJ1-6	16	CASSLGRGTGNSPLHF
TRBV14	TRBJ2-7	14	CASSYTQGRYEQYF
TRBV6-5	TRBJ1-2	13	CASSYQENYGYTF
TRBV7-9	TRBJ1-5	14	CASSLWGSNQPQHF
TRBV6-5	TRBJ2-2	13	CASSYSSLGELFF
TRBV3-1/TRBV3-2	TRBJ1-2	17	CASSQEGDRGQYYGYTF
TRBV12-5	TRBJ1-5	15	CASGFEEVGNQPQHF
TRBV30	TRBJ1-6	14	CAWRGGTVVSPLHF